The TCR beta chain described here comes from a study of blood T cells in healthy people across ages. Study-wide results and caveats: Higher diversity and more naive CD4+ cells were features of long-lived donors, compared to aged donors.

It was with a sample-barcoded 5' primer and a J-beta primer mix that a second PCR of roughly 7 to 12 cycles was run. The template-switch adaptor was a 5' adaptor with 12 random nucleotides. It tagged each cDNA molecule. From the 5' RACE reads, TCRdb called clonotypes with MiXCR, one entry per CDR3 protein. The data show 800,000 to 950,000 distinct CDR3 sequences, 25% to 35% seen once. With 1 base removed from V and 5 bases from J, the gap between germline ends came to 6 bases. Germline CDR1 and CDR2: SGHAT and FQNNGV. The CDR3 contains 12 residues. Points on this clonotype: Its specificity is unknown.

Researchers report isolating at least 6.5 million PBMCs per sample. The sample also formed part of further work on T cells of mothers and their children.

The chain has TRBV11-2 and TRBJ2-7; D not certain. This TCR was sampled from a woman between 35 and 50 years old in good health. Material for sequencing was blood. The CDR3 DNA reads as TGTGCCAGCAGCTTAGGAAAGAACGAGCAGTACTTC. Protein sequence: CASSLGKNEQYF.